These 5 T cell receptor beta chains share one sample of origin, sequenced in a study of T cells after yellow fever vaccination. TCRdb analysed the 5' RACE reads with MiXCR anew, one entry per CDR3 protein. This sample has about 170,000 distinct CDR3 sequences, with about 6% found just once. This specimen was CD4+ T cells sorted from PBMCs, taken on the day of the first yellow fever vaccination. Receptor source: a man aged 18 to 30 who received the YFV17D yellow fever vaccine.

This clonotype has only a few counts. The rearrangement uses TRBV12-3 or TRBV12-4 and TRBJ1-3; no definite D call. The CDR3 consists of 14 residues. Trimming removed 7 bases from V and 2 bases from J, with 12 bases in between. CDR3 nucleotide sequence: TGTGCCAGCATCCTGAGGGAAGCTGGAAACACCATATATTTT. Translating gives CASILREAGNTIYF.

V is TRBV20-1 and J is TRBJ2-3, with D unresolved. The CDR3 is made up of 15 amino acids. V lost 4 bases to trimming and J lost 2 bases, with 16 bases between them. Germline CDR1 and CDR2: DFQATT and SNEGSKA (reference sequence). CDR3 sequence: CSAIDRKSLTDTQYF. The CDR3 coding sequence is TGCAGTGCTATCGACCGCAAGAGCCTCACAGATACGCAGTATTTT.

The table lists this clonotype with many counts. The chain has TRBV6-1 and TRBJ1-4; TRBD1 is a possible D gene (6 bases). The CDR3 runs 15 residues. Germline V gene data show CDR1 as MNHNS and CDR2 as SASEGT. The V end lost 6 bases, the J end lost 5 bases, and 16 bases lay between the germline ends. Here the CDR3 DNA reads TGTGCCAGCAGGGACAGCTATAAGGGGAATGAAAAACTGTTTTTT. Translating it yields CASRDSYKGNEKLFF.

This clonotype came up many times. The chain joins TRBV5-1 to TRBJ2-1; TRBD2 matches at 12 bases. This CDR3 region has 15 residues. Germline loops: CDR1 SGHRS, CDR2 YFSETQ. V gave up 3 bases and J gave up 6 bases; unmatched junction bases: 4. In DNA, the CDR3 is TGCGCCAGCAGCTCGACTAGCGGGGGAGTCAATGAGCAGTTCTTC. This codes for CASSSTSGGVNEQFF.

This clonotype was counted at least ten times. The chain combines TRBV4-3 with TRBJ2-5, with 10 positions matching TRBD2. Trimming at V came to 1 base and at J to 4 bases, leaving 6 bases not matched to a gene. The germline CDR1 and CDR2 sequences are LGHNA and YSLEER. The CDR3 contains 16 residues. CDR3 region: CASSQGVAGGGETQYF. The CDR3 bases are TGCGCCAGCAGCCAAGGAGTAGCGGGGGGCGGAGAGACCCAGTACTTC.